This T cell receptor beta chain appears in the sequencing data of a study of somatic mutations in cytotoxic T cells in rheumatoid arthritis (dated by TCRdb to 2016 to 2017). A note on the overall study: Peripheral blood (approximately 30 ml EDTA) was collected from patients immediately after diagnosis and before any treatment began. A FACSAria II or Sony SH800 was used to flow-sort some V beta antibody-stained T-cell populations at nearly 100% purity, and TCRB sequencing was also done on sorted V beta1+ cells. Whether expanded CD8+ T-cell clones in untreated, newly diagnosed rheumatoid arthritis carry somatic mutations was the study question, and clonality was characterized with TCRB deep sequencing. A total of around 62 rheumatoid arthritis patients and 20 to 25 healthy controls underwent TCRB deep sequencing. The median ages of the patient and control groups were essentially identical. Points the paper makes about the study in general: In about an eighth of the roughly 60 patients, more than 20% of CD8+ cells belonged to the largest CD8+ clone, while several identical CD8+ TCRB sequences were shared between blood and synovial fluid. CD8+ clonality increased with age in patients (Spearman r ~ 0.47) but not in healthy controls. The antigen targets of the expanded CD8+ clones were unknown, and absence from virus-specific databases did not rule out viral specificity. The slight underrepresentation of TRBV07 in patients was not corrected for multiple comparisons. There was no significant difference in CD8+ T-cell clonality between rheumatoid arthritis patients and age-matched healthy controls.

Genomic DNA underwent TCRB CDR3 sequencing using the immunoSEQ assay. The authors' pipeline ran thus. When patient CD8+ clones exceeding 1% were checked against published virus-specific TCRB sequences, only a few matched. Analyses were restricted to productive TCRB rearrangements. Defining a clone by its unique TCRB CDR3 sequence, the study calculated clonality as a productive clonality index derived from Shannon entropy. Repertoire overlap for a pair of samples was computed from each clone's template counts relative to total templates per sample. V-gene usage from TCRB sequencing and V-gene usage measured by flow cytometry were correlated (Spearman r of around 0.6). TCRdb mirrors the immuneACCESS table, restricted to in-frame sequences. Some clones are absent from its copies; in checked studies, under half trace to an unresolved V gene, and the reason for the others is unknown. The V and J calls and clone size were taken over from that table, and D and trimming were inferred from the DNA. This sample lists around 29,000 clones; around 86% were detected once. The ten largest clones capture under 9% of the sample.

With respect to this clone: There is no known antigen for this receptor. No base-level quality is on record; no much larger clone is a single base apart.

Positive magnetic bead selection on an AutoMACS was used to isolate CD4+ and CD8+ cells, with flow cytometry used to check purity. After a first flow cytometry screen using a TCR V beta antibody panel, clonal expansions were characterized through TCRB deep sequencing of sorted CD8+ fractions. Peripheral blood mononuclear cells were isolated by Ficoll-Paque PLUS density gradient separation. Using Nucleospin Tissue or Tissue XS kits, DNA was extracted from CD4-enriched, CD8-enriched or PBMC samples, with quantification by a Qubit 2.0 fluorometer. In the germline V gene, CDR1 corresponds to SGHVS and CDR2 to FQNEAQ. Counted from cysteine to phenylalanine, this CDR3 has 16 amino acids. Of all the DNA, just the CDR3 is kept, 48 bases in frame from base 1. Here V drops 5 bases and J drops 4 bases, and the junction holds 8 bases not matched to any gene.

Sequencing used CD8+ T cells sorted from blood. This sequence originates from an adult with rheumatoid arthritis. Recombination joined TRBV7-8 with TRBJ2-3; TRBD1 fits 11 bases in the junction. The CDR3 reads CASSSRTGGPSDTQYF. The nucleotides read TGTGCCAGCAGCAGCAGGACAGGGGGCCCCTCAGATACGCAGTATTTT.